One sample yielded the 3 T cell receptor beta chains listed below, sequenced in a study of STAT3 mutations in large granular lymphocyte leukemia. General study findings and limits: In T-cell large granular lymphocyte leukemia, about half of patients showed multiple immunodominant subclonotypes.

This table comes from immunoSEQ multiplex PCR, and its TCRdb copy is limited to in-frame clones, with some not included. The table shows about 42,000 clones, with about 81% occurring only once. No antigen has been assigned to these receptors. Sample: PBMCs. Receptors were obtained from a human donor with T large granular lymphocyte leukemia. Some clones in this sample may be carry-over from other donors' samples.

The chain couples TRBV5-1 to TRBJ2-1; TRBD1 matches at 10 bases. Looked up from germline, CDR1 is SGHRS and CDR2 is YFSETQ. The CDR3 spans 14 residues. With V trimmed by 4 bases and J by 6 bases, 4 bases remained unmatched. CDR3 in DNA: TGCGCCAGCAGCAGGGGGGACAGGGGCAATGAGCAGTTCTTC. As protein: CASSRGDRGNEQFF.

The CDR3 reads CASSPRKTRTDTQYF. The DNA for the CDR3 is TGTGCCAGCTCACCTCGGAAGACGCGCACAGATACGCAGTATTTT. V gene TRBV18 combines with J gene TRBJ2-3; D is undetermined. The CDR3 spans 15 residues. Trimming removed 3 bases from V and 1 base from J, with 11 bases in between. The germline gives CDR1 KGHSH, CDR2 LQKENI.

The chain combines TRBV11-2 with TRBJ1-6; 8 nucleotides line up with TRBD1. Germline CDR1 is SGHAT and CDR2 is FQNNGV. V lost 5 bases, J lost 6 bases, and 6 bases stayed unmatched. This CDR3 spans 15 amino acids. The CDR3 here is CASSQQGAPNSPLHF. For the CDR3, the DNA is TGTGCCAGCAGCCAGCAGGGGGCTCCTAATTCACCCCTCCACTTT.